This TCR beta chain is drawn from a study of T cells in Graves' hyperthyroidism and ophthalmopathy. The investigators amplified TCR beta CDR3 regions from RNA transcripts. The TCR CDR3 was amplified in a first-round RT-PCR using the HTBI primer set. TCRdb reprocessed the multiplex PCR reads via MiXCR and lists one record per CDR3 protein. The data contain hundreds of thousands of distinct CDR3 sequences, around a quarter of them singletons. The V and J ends lost 6 bases and 2 bases, in that order; junction bases with no gene match: 7. This CDR3 region has 14 residues. Uncontrolled infection, other autoimmune disease, pregnancy and lactation each barred patients from inclusion.

The sample consisted of blood. This sequence was found in a woman aged 25 to 39 with Graves' ophthalmopathy. The J gene is TRBJ2-7, the V gene TRBV12-3 or TRBV12-4, with 7 nucleotides matching TRBD1. The CDR3 loop reads CASRKGAGTYEQYF. CDR3 nucleotides: TGTGCCAGCAGAAAGGGGGCAGGTACCTACGAGCAGTACTTC.